Following are 15 T cell receptor beta chains from one sample sequenced in a study of Ad26.COV2.S vaccination and SARS-CoV-2 variants. Sequencing used immunoSEQ multiplex PCR; TCRdb keeps in-frame clones, though not all of them. The sample includes 440,000 or so clones, 90% seen only once; the top ten take more than 3.5%. Treatment defined: around 19 received Ad26.COV2.S at low or high dose, single or two shots; 5 received placebo; per-sample allocation not given. Sampling took place 63 days after the first vaccine or placebo injection. Specimen: peripheral blood, collected in a trial of Ad26.COV2.S vaccine versus placebo. Receptors originate from a person between 18 and 65 years old who received the Ad26.COV2.S COVID-19 vaccine or a placebo.

The rearrangement uses TRBV5-1 and TRBJ2-5; 13 nucleotides match TRBD2. Germline V CDR1 and CDR2: SGHRS, YFSETQ. The CDR3 sequence is 16 residues long. V gave up 0 bases and J gave up 1 base; unmatched junction bases: 0. DNA for the CDR3: TGCGCCAGCAGCTTGGGACTAGCGGGAGGCCAAGAGACCCAGTACTTC. This gives the protein CASSLGLAGGQETQYF. Full variable domain (missing parts from reference TRBV5-1 and TRBJ2-5): KAGVTQTPRYLIKTRGQQVTLSCSPISGHRSVSWYQQTPGQGLQFLFEYFSETQRNKGNFPGRFSGRQFSNSRSEMNVSTLELGDSALYLCASSLGLAGGQETQYFGPGTRLLVL.

This clone has just one count. The V gene is TRBV28, the J gene TRBJ2-1; 11 nucleotides match TRBD2. Trimming at V came to 3 bases and at J to 7 bases, leaving 11 bases not matched to a gene. The CDR3 spans 17 residues. Germline V gene data show CDR1 as MDHEN and CDR2 as SYDVKM. The chain's CDR3 is CASSLGLADQGGNEQFF. CDR3 bases: TGTGCCAGCAGTTTGGGACTAGCGGACCAAGGAGGGAATGAGCAGTTCTTC.

This chain joins TRBV4-3 and TRBJ2-7; 7 nucleotides agree with TRBD1. The CDR3 contains 16 residues. Germline CDR1 is LGHNA and CDR2 is YSLEER. V was pared by 3 bases and J by 5 bases, with 13 bases of the junction left unmatched. Here the CDR3 reads CASSQDIGTVGNEQYF. For the CDR3, the DNA is TGCGCCAGCAGCCAGGACATCGGGACAGTAGGCAACGAGCAGTACTTC.

This clone was seen a single time. This rearrangement joins TRBV10-3 to TRBJ2-5; a weak D match, TRBD2 (5 bases). Germline V gives CDR1 ENHRY, CDR2 SYGVKD. V was trimmed by 4 bases and J by 4 bases, leaving 16 bases between them. There are 15 residues in the CDR3. In nucleotides, the CDR3 is TGTGCCATCAGTGGGGCGGGCCGGGATCGAGAGACCCAGTACTTC. This sequence encodes CAISGAGRDRETQYF.

This clone was observed once. In the same sample, other DNA sequences code for this CDR3. DNA for the CDR3: TGTGCCAGCAGTCCCGGGGGGGAGCAGTTCTTC. Translated, it gives CASSPGGEQFF. The rearrangement uses TRBV27 and TRBJ2-1; TRBD2 aligns across 7 bases. Per the germline V gene, CDR1 is MNHEY and CDR2 is SMNVEV (reference sequence). CDR3 length: 11 amino acids. V shed 5 bases and J 10 bases; nucleotides not matched to a gene: 2.

CDR3 sequence: CASRNSVYEQYF. CDR3 coding DNA: TGTGCCAGCAGAAACTCGGTCTACGAGCAGTACTTC. J is TRBJ2-7 and V is TRBV6-5; D is ambiguous. Per the germline V gene, CDR1 is MNHEY and CDR2 is SVGAGI. The CDR3 contains 12 residues. Trimming removed 6 bases from V and 3 bases from J, with 9 bases in between.

The chain combines TRBV15 with TRBJ2-1, with 10 bases aligning to TRBD2. The CDR3 sequence is 16 residues long. CDR1 and CDR2 (germline): LNHNV, YYDKDF (reference sequence). V lost 2 bases to trimming and J lost 2 bases; unmatched junction nucleotides: 3. The CDR3 DNA follows: TGTGCCACCAGCAGACCTAGCGGGAGTACCTACAATGAGCAGTTCTTC. This codes for CATSRPSGSTYNEQFF.

The V gene is TRBV10-2, the J gene TRBJ2-7, with D perhaps assigned TRBD1 or TRBD2 (6 bases each). The length of the CDR3 is 14 residues. Germline V CDR1 and CDR2: WSHSY, SAAADI. V gave up 2 bases and J gave up 7 bases, with 15 bases separating them. CDR3 bases: TGCGCCAGCAGTGAGGTATGGGGGGCGGGGGAGCAGTACTTC. Amino acid sequence: CASSEVWGAGEQYF.

This sequence joins TRBV11-2 and TRBJ2-1, with 12 positions matching TRBD2. The CDR3 sequence is 17 residues long. V lost 6 bases to trimming and J lost 5 bases; unmatched junction nucleotides: 11. From germline, CDR1 is SGHAT and CDR2 FQNNGV. The CDR3 protein is CASRRRGLAGGNNEQFF. Written as DNA, the CDR3 is TGTGCCAGCAGACGGAGGGGGCTAGCGGGAGGGAACAATGAGCAGTTCTTC.

The V gene is TRBV29-1, the J gene TRBJ2-1; D not certain. Germline-derived CDR1 and CDR2 are SQVTM and ANQGSEA. CDR3 length equals 14 residues. V dropped 7 bases and J dropped 7 bases, with 20 bases sitting between them. CDR3 nucleotides: TGCAGCGCGATACGAGGCCCTCCTTTTAATGAGCAGTTCTTC. This translates into CSAIRGPPFNEQFF.

This chain joins TRBV27 and TRBJ2-7, with 7 bases identical to TRBD2. J gave up 4 bases and V 2 bases, and 8 bases lay outside the gene matches. CDR1 is MNHEY and CDR2 is SMNVEV in the germline V gene (reference sequence). This CDR3 has 15 amino acids. This CDR3 is CASSLKAGMGYEQYF. The CDR3 nucleotides are TGTGCCAGCAGTTTAAAAGCGGGAATGGGTTACGAGCAGTACTTC.

This chain links TRBV27 with TRBJ2-3, with 9 bases fitting TRBD2. The CDR3 has 17 amino acids. Trimming took 3 bases from V and 3 from J; bases not matched to a gene: 10. Per germline, CDR1 MNHEY and CDR2 SMNVEV (reference sequence). The CDR3 bases are TGTGCCAGCAGTTTTTTGTCTAGCGGGAAAGGAACAGATACGCAGTATTTT. It encodes CASSFLSSGKGTDTQYF.

A single count supports this clone. This chain joins TRBV29-1 and TRBJ2-2; no clear D gene. The germline V and J ends were trimmed by 7 bases and 6 bases, with 9 bases remaining between them. CDR1 is SQVTM, CDR2 ANQGSEA, per germline. The CDR3 has 11 residues. CDR3 DNA sequence: TGCAGCGGGGGTAGCTCCGGGGAGCTGTTTTTT. Protein sequence: CSGGSSGELFF.

The CDR3 loop reads CASSVGGADTEAFF. Written as DNA, the CDR3 is TGTGCCAGCAGCGTCGGGGGGGCGGACACTGAAGCTTTCTTT. The chain couples TRBV9 to TRBJ1-1; D possibly corresponds to TRBD1 (6 bases). Germline CDR1 and CDR2: SGDLS and YYNGEE. V shed 2 bases and J shed 3 bases, with 11 bases lying between them. The CDR3 spans 14 residues.

The J gene is TRBJ2-2, the V gene TRBV7-2, with D tentatively TRBD2 (5 bases). V lost 1 base to trimming and J lost 1 base, with 13 bases between them. Germline loops: CDR1 SGHTA, CDR2 FQGNSA. CDR3 length: 17 amino acids. In DNA, the CDR3 is TGTGCCAGCAGCTTAGATCGGCGGGCCGGGAACACCGGGGAGCTGTTTTTT. Residues: CASSLDRRAGNTGELFF. Complete variable domain (other parts from reference TRBV7-2 and TRBJ2-2): GAGVSQSPSNKVTEKGKDVELRCDPISGHTALYWYRQSLGQGLEFLIYFQGNSAPDKSGLPSDRFSAERTGGSVSTLTIQRTQQEDSAVYLCASSLDRRAGNTGELFFGEGSRLTVL.